Included here is one TCR beta chain sequence, with context. The data derive from a study of blood T cell repertoires in COVID-19. On the study more broadly: Samples taken during acute and convalescent COVID-19 were collected in the United States, Italy and Spain.

V was cut by 4 bases and J by 4 bases, with 15 bases left in between. The CDR3 spans 14 residues. Germline V lookup: CDR1 SGHNT, CDR2 YYREEE (reference sequence). Only in-frame clones appear in the TCRdb table, and some are missing; sequencing was by immunoSEQ multiplex PCR. The sample carries around 200,000 clones, roughly nine tenths recorded once. The gene calls are TRBV5-4 and TRBJ2-7; TRBD1 is a possible D gene (6 bases). Source material: peripheral blood. The clonotype originates from a woman between 45 and 65 years old with acute or convalescent COVID-19. CDR3 protein: CASSKLDSTYEQYF. Written as DNA, the CDR3 is TGTGCCAGCAGCAAGCTGGACAGCACTTACGAGCAGTACTTC.